This T cell receptor (beta chain) was recovered during a study of graft-versus-host responses after intestinal transplantation. The overall study: All recipients got anti-thymocyte globulin induction, then tacrolimus and steroids for about three years. Study-level points and caveats: Peak GvH clone levels in circulation were associated with early post-transplant HvG declines. Some patients had graft-donor T cell macrochimerism. In their allografts, the ratios of graft-versus-host to host-versus-graft T cell clones were high. GvH clones occurred in recipient marrow; some first appeared in ileum or blood.

This CDR3 region has 15 residues. Looked up from germline, CDR1 is MNHNS and CDR2 is SASEGT. The V end was cut by 0 bases, the J end by 10 bases, with 13 bases between. Measured with immunoSEQ multiplex PCR; TCRdb has only the in-frame clones, and not every one. The sample yields roughly 110,000 clones, 87% seen once. As to this clone: What it recognizes is unknown.

The specimen was unstimulated CD4+ T cells sorted from spleen or lymph node cells, collected before transplant. The chain is built from TRBV6-1 and TRBJ1-6, with D possibly being TRBD1 (5 bases). The receptor was isolated from a human donor who was the organ donor for an intestinal transplant. The CDR3 sequence is CASSEAGTGSSPLHF. CDR3 DNA: TGTGCCAGCAGTGAAGCGGGGACGGGGAGCTCACCCCTCCACTTT.